This T cell receptor (beta chain) was sequenced during a study of T cells in Graves' hyperthyroidism and ophthalmopathy. TCR beta CDR3 sequences were amplified from RNA transcripts. An initial round of RT-PCR targeting the TCR CDR3 relied on the HTBI primer set. TCRdb re-analysed the multiplex PCR reads in MiXCR, keeping a single row per CDR3 protein. The table has approximately 570,000 distinct CDR3 sequences, 20% seen once. The cohort's ophthalmopathy patients, a group with duration under 3 months, had a Clinical Activity Score of at least 3 and a NOSPECS grade of at least 4. The diagnostic basis comprised clinical symptoms, serum thyroxine and TRAb, thyroid ultrasound and orbital computed tomography. It was 8 to 10 ml of fresh peripheral blood that supplied the PBMCs. Many counts were recorded for this clonotype. V shed 6 bases and J shed 5 bases, with 13 bases lying between them. In germline, CDR1 is SGHAT, CDR2 FQNNGV. The CDR3 totals 13 residues.

The sequencing sample was made of blood. The sequence was obtained from a man between 40 and 49 years old with Graves' ophthalmopathy. This chain links TRBV11-2 with TRBJ1-1, with D unclear. Written as DNA, the CDR3 is TGTGCCAGCAGACGGACTACAGAAACTGAAGCTTTCTTT. Translation gives CASRRTTETEAFF. The variable domain in full, with the rest retrieved from reference TRBV11-2 and TRBJ1-1, is EAGVAQSPRYKIIEKRQSVAFWCNPISGHATLYWYQQILGQGPKLLIQFQNNGVVDDSQLPKDRFSAERLKGVDSTLKIQPAKLEDSAVYLCASRRTTETEAFFGQGTRLTVV.